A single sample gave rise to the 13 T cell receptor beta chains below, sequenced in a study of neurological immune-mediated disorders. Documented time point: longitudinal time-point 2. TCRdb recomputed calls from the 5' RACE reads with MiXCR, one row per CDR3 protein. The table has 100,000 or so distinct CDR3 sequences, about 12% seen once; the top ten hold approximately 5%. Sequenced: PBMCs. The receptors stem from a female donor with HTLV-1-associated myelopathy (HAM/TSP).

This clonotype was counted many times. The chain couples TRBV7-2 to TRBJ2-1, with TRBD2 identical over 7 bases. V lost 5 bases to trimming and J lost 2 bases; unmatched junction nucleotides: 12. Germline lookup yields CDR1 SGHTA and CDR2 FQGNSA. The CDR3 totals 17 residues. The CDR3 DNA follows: TGTGCCAGCAGCGCATGGTATGGGGGGGTCGCCTACAATGAGCAGTTCTTC. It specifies CASSAWYGGVAYNEQFF.

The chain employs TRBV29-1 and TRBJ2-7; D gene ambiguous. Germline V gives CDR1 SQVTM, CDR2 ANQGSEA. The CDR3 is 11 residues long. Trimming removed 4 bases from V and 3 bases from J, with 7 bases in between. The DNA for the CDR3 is TGCAGCGTTGTCAACAGCTACGAGCAGTACTTC. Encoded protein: CSVVNSYEQYF.

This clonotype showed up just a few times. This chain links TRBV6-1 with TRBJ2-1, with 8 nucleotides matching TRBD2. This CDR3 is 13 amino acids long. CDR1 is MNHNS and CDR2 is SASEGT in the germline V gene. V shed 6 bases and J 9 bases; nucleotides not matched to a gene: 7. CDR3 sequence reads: CASRTGGPGEQFF. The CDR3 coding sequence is TGTGCCAGCAGAACGGGGGGGCCGGGTGAGCAGTTCTTC.

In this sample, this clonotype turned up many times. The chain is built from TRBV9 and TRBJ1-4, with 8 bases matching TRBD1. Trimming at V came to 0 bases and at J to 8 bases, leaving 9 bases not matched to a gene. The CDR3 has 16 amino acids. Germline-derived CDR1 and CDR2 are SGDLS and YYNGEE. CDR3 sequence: CASSVGGGQVGEKLFF. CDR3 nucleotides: TGTGCCAGCAGCGTAGGTGGGGGACAGGTTGGGGAAAAACTGTTTTTT.

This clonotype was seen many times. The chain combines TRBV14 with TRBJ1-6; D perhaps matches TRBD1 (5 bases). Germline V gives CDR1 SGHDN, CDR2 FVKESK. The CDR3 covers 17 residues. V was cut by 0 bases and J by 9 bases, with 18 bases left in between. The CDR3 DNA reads TGTGCCAGCAGCCAAGAGGTTTTGGGACGTCCTTTTTCACCCCTCCACTTT. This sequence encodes CASSQEVLGRPFSPLHF.

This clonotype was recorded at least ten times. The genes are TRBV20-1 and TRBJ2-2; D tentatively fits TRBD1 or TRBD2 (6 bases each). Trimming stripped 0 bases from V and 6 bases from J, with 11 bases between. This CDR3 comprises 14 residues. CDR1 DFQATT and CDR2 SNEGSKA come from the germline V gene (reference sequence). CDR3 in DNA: TGCAGTGCTAGAGATGTCGGGGGCGCCGGGGAGCTGTTTTTT. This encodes CSARDVGGAGELFF.

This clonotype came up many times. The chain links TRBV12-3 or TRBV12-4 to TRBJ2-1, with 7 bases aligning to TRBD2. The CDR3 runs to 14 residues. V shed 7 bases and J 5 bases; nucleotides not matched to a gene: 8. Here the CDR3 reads CASNLAGVNNEQFF. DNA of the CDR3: TGTGCCAGCAATCTCGCGGGGGTGAACAATGAGCAGTTCTTC.

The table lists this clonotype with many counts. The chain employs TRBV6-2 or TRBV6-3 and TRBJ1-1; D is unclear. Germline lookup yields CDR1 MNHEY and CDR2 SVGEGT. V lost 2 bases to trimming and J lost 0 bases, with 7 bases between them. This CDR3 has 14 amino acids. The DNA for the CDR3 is TGTGCCAGCAGTTACGGCAGGATGAACACTGAAGCTTTCTTT. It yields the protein CASSYGRMNTEAFF.

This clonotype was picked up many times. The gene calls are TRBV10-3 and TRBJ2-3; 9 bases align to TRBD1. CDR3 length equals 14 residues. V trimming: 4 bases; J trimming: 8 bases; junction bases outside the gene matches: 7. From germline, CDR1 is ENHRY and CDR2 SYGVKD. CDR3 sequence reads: CAISGGQGFGTQYF. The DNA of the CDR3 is TGTGCCATCAGTGGCGGACAGGGGTTCGGTACGCAGTATTTT.

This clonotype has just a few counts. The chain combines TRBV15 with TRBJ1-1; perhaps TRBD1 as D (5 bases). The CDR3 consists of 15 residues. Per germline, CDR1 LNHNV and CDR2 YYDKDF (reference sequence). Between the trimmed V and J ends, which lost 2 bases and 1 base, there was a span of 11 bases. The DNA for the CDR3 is TGTGCCACCAGCAGAAGCAGGGAACAGAACACTGAAGCTTTCTTT. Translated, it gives CATSRSREQNTEAFF.

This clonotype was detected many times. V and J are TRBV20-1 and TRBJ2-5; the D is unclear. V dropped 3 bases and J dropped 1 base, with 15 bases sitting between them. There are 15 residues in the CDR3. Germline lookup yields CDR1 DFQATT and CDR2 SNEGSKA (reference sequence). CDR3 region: CSASPTAQIQETQYF. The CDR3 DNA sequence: TGCAGTGCTAGTCCCACAGCGCAGATCCAAGAGACCCAGTACTTC.

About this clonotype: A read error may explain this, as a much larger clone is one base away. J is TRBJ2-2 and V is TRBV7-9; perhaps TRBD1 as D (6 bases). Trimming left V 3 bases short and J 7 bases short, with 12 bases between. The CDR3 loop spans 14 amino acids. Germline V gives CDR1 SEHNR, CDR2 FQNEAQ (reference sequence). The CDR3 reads CASSFQGLNGELFF. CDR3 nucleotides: TGTGCCAGCAGCTTTCAGGGGCTCAACGGGGAGCTGTTTTTT. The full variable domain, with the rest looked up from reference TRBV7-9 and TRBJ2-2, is DTGVSQNPRHKITKRGQNVTFRCDPISEHNRLYWYRQTLGQGPEFLTYFQNEAQLEKSRLLSDRFSAERPKGSFSTLEIQRTEQGDSAMYLCASSFQGLNGELFFGEGSRLTVL.

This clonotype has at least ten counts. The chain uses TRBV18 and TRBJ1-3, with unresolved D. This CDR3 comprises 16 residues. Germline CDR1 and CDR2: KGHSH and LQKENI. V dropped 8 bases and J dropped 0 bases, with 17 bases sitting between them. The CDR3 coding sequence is TGTGCCAGCCATACACAGACTCTCGACTCTGGAAACACCATATATTTT. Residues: CASHTQTLDSGNTIYF.